The sequence of this TCR beta chain was determined in a study of a mutant IDH1 vaccine in newly diagnosed glioma. Turning to the study itself: Before enrollment, the patients had been treated with radiotherapy alone, temozolomide alone, or both together. Most of them had received both.

The CDR3 totals 14 residues. V dropped 3 bases and J dropped 6 bases, with 13 bases sitting between them. Germline V gene sequence: CDR1 MNHEY, CDR2 SMNVEV (reference sequence). Only one count was recorded for this clone. The antigen is unknown. Time point described: week 47, end of study. It was 300 ug of mutant IDH1 20-mer peptide that made up each vaccine dose, given with topical imiquimod. Eight vaccine injections were given to patients in weeks 1, 3, 5, 7, 11, 15, 19 and 23. Here immunoSEQ multiplex PCR was the method, and the copy in TCRdb shows in-frame clones only, minus some. The sample contains over 80,000 clones, 75% to 90% of which appear only once. The study's findings and limits: There seemed to be no relation between pseudoprogression and changes in top peripheral T cell clonotypes.

The sample here was PBMCs, taken from a glioma patient whose treatment included an IDH1 peptide vaccine. The receptor was derived from a man between 40 and 49 years old with glioma. The chain carries TRBV27 and TRBJ2-3; D is perhaps TRBD1 (6 bases). DNA for the CDR3: TGTGCCAGCAGTTTTTACAGGGCGAGGGATACGCAGTATTTT. This translates into CASSFYRARDTQYF.